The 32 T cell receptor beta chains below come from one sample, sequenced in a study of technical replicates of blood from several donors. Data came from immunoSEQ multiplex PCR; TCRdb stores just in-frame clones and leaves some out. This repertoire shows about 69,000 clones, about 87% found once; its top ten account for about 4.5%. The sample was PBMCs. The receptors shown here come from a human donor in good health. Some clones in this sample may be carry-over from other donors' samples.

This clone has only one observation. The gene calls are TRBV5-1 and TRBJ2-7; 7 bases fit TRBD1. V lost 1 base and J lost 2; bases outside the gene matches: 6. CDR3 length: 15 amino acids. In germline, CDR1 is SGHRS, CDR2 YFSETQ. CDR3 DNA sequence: TGCGCCAGCAGCTTGCAGGGGGATCTTACCTACGAGCAGTACTTC. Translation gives CASSLQGDLTYEQYF.

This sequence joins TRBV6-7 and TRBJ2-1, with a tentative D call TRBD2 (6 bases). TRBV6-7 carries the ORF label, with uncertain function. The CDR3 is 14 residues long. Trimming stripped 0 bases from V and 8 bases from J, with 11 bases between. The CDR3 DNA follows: TGTGCCAGCAGTTACTCGGCGGGGTCCGATGAGCAGTTCTTC. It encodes CASSYSAGSDEQFF.

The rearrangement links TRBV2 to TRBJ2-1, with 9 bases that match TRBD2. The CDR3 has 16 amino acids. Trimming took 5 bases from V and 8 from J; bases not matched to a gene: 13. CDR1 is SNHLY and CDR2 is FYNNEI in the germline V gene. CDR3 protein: CASSPGLARGFDEQFF. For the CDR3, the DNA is TGTGCCAGCAGTCCCGGACTAGCGCGGGGGTTCGATGAGCAGTTCTTC.

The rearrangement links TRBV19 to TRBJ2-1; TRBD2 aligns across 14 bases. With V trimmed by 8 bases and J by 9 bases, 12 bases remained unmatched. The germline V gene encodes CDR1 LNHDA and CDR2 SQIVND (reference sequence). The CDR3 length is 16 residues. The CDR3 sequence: CASQGGTSGREVEQFF. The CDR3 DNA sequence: TGTGCCAGTCAGGGGGGGACTAGCGGGAGAGAGGTTGAGCAGTTCTTC.

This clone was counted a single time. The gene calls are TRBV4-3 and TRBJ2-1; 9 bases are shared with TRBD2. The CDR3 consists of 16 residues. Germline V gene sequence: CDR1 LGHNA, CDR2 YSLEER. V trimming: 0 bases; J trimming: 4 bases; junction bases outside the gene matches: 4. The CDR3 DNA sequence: TGCGCCAGCAGCCAAGAGGCTAGCGGGAAGTACAATGAGCAGTTCTTC. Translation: CASSQEASGKYNEQFF.

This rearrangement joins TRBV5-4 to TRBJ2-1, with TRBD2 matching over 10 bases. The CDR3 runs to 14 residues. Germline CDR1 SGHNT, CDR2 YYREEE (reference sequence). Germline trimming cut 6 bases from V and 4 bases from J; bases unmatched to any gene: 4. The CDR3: CASKREGLYNEQFF. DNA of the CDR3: TGTGCCAGCAAGCGGGAGGGCCTATACAATGAGCAGTTCTTC.

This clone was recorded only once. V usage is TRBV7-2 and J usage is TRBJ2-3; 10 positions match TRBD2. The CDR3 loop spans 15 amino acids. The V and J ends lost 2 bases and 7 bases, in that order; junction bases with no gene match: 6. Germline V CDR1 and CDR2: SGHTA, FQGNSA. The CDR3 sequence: CASSLLLAGLNTQYF. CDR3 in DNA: TGTGCCAGCAGCTTATTACTAGCGGGACTCAATACGCAGTATTTT.

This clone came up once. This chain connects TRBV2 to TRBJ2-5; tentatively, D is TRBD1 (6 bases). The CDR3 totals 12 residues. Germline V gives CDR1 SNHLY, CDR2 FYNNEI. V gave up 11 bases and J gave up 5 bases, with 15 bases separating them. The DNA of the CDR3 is TGTGCCGGGAGACAGGCTAGGGAGACCCAGTACTTC. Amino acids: CAGRQARETQYF.

The CDR3 is CASSQRSPGERPYEQYF. The DNA of the CDR3 is TGCGCCAGCAGCCAAAGATCCCCGGGAGAAAGGCCCTACGAGCAGTACTTC. The rearrangement uses TRBV4-3 and TRBJ2-7, with a tentative D call TRBD2 (6 bases). The CDR3 spans 17 residues. V lost 2 bases and J lost 2, with 19 bases in between. Germline CDR1 is LGHNA and CDR2 is YSLEER.

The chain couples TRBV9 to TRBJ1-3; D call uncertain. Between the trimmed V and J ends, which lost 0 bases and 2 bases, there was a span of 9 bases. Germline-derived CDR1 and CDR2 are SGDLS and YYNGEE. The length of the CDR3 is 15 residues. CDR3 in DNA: TGTGCCAGCAGCGTAGTAGCCCGGGCTGGAAACACCATATATTTT. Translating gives CASSVVARAGNTIYF. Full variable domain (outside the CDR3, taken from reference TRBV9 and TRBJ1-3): DSGVTQTPKHLITATGQRVTLRCSPRSGDLSVYWYQQSLDQGLQFLIQYYNGEERAKGNILERFSAQQFPDLHSELNLSSLELGDSALYFCASSVVARAGNTIYFGEGSWLTVV.

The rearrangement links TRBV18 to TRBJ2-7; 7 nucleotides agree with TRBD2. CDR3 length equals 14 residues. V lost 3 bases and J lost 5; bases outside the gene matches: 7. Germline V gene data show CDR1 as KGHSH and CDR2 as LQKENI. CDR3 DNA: TGTGCCAGCTCACCGAGTCTAGCGGCCCACGAGCAGTACTTC. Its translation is CASSPSLAAHEQYF.

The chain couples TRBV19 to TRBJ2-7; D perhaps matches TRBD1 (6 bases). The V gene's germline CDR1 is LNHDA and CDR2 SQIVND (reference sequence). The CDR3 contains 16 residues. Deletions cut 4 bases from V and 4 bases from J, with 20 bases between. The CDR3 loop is CASSKLVRGLEYEQYF. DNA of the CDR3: TGTGCCAGTAGTAAACTTGTCAGGGGTCTGGAATACGAGCAGTACTTC.

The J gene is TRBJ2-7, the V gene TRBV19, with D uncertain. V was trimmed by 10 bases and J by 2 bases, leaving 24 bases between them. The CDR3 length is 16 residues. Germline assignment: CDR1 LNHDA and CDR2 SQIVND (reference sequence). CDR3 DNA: TGTGCCAACTTGACCCCGTTTGACCCGACAACCTACGAGCAGTACTTC. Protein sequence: CANLTPFDPTTYEQYF.

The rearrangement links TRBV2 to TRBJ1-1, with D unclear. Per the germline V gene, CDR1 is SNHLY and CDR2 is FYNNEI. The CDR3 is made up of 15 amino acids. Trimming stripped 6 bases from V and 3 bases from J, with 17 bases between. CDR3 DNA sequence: TGTGCCAGCAGGGACGAGGAGGATGACTACACTGAAGCTTTCTTT. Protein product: CASRDEEDDYTEAFF.

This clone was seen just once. CDR3 DNA: TGTGCCAGCAGTGAATTTAACGGGGGGCCGGGGGAGACCCAGTACTTC. This translates into CASSEFNGGPGETQYF. The gene calls are TRBV6-1 and TRBJ2-5; perhaps TRBD2 as D (7 bases). The CDR3 sequence is 16 residues long. The V end was cut by 2 bases, the J end by 5 bases, with 18 bases between. Germline CDR1 and CDR2: MNHNS and SASEGT.

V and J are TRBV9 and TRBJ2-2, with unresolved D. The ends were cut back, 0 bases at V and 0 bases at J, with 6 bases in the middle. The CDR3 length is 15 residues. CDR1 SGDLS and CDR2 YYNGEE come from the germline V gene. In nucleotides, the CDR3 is TGTGCCAGCAGCGTAGGAGGCTCGAACACCGGGGAGCTGTTTTTT. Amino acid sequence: CASSVGGSNTGELFF.

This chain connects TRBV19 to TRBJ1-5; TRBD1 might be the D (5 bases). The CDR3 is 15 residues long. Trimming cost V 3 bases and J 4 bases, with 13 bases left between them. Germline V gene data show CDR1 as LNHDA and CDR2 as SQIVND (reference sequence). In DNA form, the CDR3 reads TGTGCCAGTAGTATGGGGCCATACCCGAATCAGCCCCAGCATTTT. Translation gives CASSMGPYPNQPQHF.

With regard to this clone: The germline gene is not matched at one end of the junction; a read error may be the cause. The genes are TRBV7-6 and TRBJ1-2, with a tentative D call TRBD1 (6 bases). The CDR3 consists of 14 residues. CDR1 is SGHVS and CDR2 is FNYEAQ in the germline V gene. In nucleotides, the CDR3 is TGTGTCAGCAGCCCCTGGGACATAGTGAGTGGCTACACCTTC. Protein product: CVSSPWDIVSGYTF.

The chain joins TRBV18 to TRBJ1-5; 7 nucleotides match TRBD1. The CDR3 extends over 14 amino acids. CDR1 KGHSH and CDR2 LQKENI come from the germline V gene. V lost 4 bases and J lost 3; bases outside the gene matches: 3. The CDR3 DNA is TGTGCCAGCTCACAGGGGGCGAACAATCAGCCCCAGCATTTT. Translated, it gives CASSQGANNQPQHF.

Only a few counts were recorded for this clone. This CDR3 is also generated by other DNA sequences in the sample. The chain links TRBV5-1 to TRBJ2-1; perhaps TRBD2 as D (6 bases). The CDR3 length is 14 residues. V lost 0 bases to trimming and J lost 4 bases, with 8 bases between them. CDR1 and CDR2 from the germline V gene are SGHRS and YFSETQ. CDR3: CASSLGGGYNEQFF. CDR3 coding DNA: TGCGCCAGCAGCTTGGGTGGGGGGTACAATGAGCAGTTCTTC.

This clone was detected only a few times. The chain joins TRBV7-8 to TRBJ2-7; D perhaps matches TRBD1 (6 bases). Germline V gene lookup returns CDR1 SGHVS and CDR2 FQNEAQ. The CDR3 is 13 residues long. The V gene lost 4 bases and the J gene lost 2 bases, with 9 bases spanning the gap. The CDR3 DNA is TGTGCCAGCAGCTCGCAGGGGCCCTACGAGCAGTACTTC. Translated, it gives CASSSQGPYEQYF.

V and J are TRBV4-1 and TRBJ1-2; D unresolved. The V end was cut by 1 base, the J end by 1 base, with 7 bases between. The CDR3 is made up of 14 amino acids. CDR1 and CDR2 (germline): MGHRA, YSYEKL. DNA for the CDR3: TGCGCCAGCAGCCAAGCGGAGTTTAACTATGGCTACACCTTC. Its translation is CASSQAEFNYGYTF.

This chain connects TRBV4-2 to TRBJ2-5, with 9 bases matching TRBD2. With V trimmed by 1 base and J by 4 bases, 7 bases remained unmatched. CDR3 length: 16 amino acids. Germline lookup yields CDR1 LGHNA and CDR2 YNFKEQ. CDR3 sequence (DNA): TGTGCCAGCAGCCAAGGCGGCGGGGGGGCTTTAGAGACCCAGTACTTC. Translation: CASSQGGGGALETQYF.

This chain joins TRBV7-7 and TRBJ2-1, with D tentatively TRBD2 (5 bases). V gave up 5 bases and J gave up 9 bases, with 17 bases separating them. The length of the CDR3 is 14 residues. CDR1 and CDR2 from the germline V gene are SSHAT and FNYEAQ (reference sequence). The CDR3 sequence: CASSPDGGSSEQFF. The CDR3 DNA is TGTGCCAGCAGCCCAGACGGCGGGTCTAGTGAGCAGTTCTTC.

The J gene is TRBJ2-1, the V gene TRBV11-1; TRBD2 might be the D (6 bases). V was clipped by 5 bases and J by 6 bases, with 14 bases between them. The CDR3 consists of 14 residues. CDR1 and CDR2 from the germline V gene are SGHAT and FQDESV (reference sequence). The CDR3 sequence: CASSDRRGSNEQFF. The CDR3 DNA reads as TGTGCCAGCAGCGATAGGAGGGGAAGCAATGAGCAGTTCTTC.

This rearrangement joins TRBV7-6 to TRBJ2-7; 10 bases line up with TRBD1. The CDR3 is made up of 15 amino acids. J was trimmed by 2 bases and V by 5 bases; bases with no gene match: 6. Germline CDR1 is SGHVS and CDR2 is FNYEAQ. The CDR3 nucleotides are TGTGCCAGCAGCCCAAGGGGACAGGGGACCTACGAGCAGTACTTC. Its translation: CASSPRGQGTYEQYF.

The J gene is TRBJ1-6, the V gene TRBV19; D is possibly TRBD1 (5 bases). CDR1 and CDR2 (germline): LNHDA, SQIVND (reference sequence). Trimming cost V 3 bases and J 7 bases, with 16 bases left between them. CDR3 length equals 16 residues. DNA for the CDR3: TGTGCCAGTAGTATGGTCAGGGTTAGTCTGAATTCACCCCTCCACTTT. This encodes CASSMVRVSLNSPLHF. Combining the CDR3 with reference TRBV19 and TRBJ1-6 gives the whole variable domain DGGITQSPKYLFRKEGQNVTLSCEQNLNHDAMYWYRQDPGQGLRLIYYSQIVNDFQKGDIAEGYSVSREKKESFPLTVTSAQKNPTAFYLCASSMVRVSLNSPLHFGNGTRLTVT.

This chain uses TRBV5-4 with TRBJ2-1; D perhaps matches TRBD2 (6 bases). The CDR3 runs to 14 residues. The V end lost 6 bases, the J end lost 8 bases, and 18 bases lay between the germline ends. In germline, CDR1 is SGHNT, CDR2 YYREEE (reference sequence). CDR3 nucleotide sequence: TGTGCCAGCACCACTGGACGGGGAGGCGATGAGCAGTTCTTC. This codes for CASTTGRGGDEQFF.

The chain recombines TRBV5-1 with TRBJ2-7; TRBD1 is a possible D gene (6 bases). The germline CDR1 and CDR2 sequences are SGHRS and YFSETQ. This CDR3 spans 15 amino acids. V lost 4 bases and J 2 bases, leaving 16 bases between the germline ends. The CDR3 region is CASSELSGQTYEQYF. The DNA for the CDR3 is TGCGCCAGCAGCGAACTGTCGGGACAAACCTACGAGCAGTACTTC.

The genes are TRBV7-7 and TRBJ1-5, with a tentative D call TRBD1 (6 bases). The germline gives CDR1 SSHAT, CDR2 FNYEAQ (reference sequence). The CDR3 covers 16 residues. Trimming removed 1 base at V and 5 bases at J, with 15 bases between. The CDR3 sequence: CASSLGVGGADQPQHF. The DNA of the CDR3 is TGTGCCAGCAGCTTAGGAGTGGGGGGGGCCGATCAGCCCCAGCATTTT. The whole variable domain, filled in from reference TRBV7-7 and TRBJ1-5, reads GAGVSQSPRYKVTKRGQDVTLRCDPISSHATLYWYQQALGQGPEFLTYFNYEAQPDKSGLPSDRFSAERPEGSISTLTIQRTEQRDSAMYRCASSLGVGGADQPQHFGDGTRLSIL.

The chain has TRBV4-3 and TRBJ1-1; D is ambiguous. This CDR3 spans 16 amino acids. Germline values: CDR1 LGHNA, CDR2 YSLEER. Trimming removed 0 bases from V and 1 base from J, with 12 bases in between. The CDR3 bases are TGCGCCAGCAGCCAAGATCTCCTACAGAGGAACACTGAAGCTTTCTTT. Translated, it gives CASSQDLLQRNTEAFF.

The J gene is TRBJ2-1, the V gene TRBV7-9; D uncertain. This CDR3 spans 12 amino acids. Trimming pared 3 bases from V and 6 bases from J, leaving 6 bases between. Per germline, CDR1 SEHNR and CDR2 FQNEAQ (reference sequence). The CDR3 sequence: CASSLAINEQFF. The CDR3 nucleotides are TGTGCCAGCAGCTTGGCCATCAATGAGCAGTTCTTC.